Listed below are T cell receptor beta chains from one sample, sequenced in a study of shared clonotypes between healthy human individuals. Assay used: immunoSEQ multiplex PCR; TCRdb lists only in-frame clones, some missing. The table lists some 580,000 clones, 95% to 98% of them singletons. The sequencing input was naive CD4+ T cells sorted from blood. The receptors were sampled from a woman aged 25 to 39 in good health. CDR3s include the opening cysteine and the closing phenylalanine or tryptophan. The D gene is left open where the match is weak.

J: TRBJ1-5
D: .
V: TRBV28
CDR3: CASRTGWGQPQHF
DNA: TGTGCCAGCAGAACAGGGTGGGGGCAGCCCCAGCATTTT

J: TRBJ2-1
D: TRBD2
V: TRBV11-2
CDR3: CASSLGFGGRDEQFF
DNA: TGTGCCAGCAGCTTAGGCTTTGGCGGGAGGGATGAGCAGTTCTTC

J: TRBJ1-4
D: TRBD1
V: TRBV9
CDR3: CASSALGTGPNEKLFF
DNA: TGTGCCAGCAGCGCCCTAGGGACAGGGCCTAATGAAAAACTGTTTTTT

J: TRBJ1-4
D: .
V: TRBV27
CDR3: CASSRRIDRRNEKLFF
DNA: TGTGCCAGCAGCCGAAGAATAGACAGGAGAAATGAAAAACTGTTTTTT

J: TRBJ1-2
D: .
V: TRBV4-2
CDR3: CASSQGGGDYGYTF
DNA: TGTGCCAGCAGCCAAGGAGGGGGGGACTATGGCTACACCTTC

J: TRBJ2-1
D: TRBD2
V: TRBV6-1
CDR3: CASRLAGANEQFF
DNA: TGTGCCAGTCGACTAGCGGGAGCCAATGAGCAGTTCTTC

J: TRBJ1-2
D: .
V: TRBV6-6
CDR3: CASSPPPPENYGYTF
DNA: TGTGCCAGCAGCCCCCCTCCCCCGGAGAACTATGGCTACACCTTC

J: TRBJ2-3
D: .
V: TRBV7-2
CDR3: CASSSPSGVGDTQYF
DNA: TGTGCCAGCAGCTCGCCTTCGGGAGTAGGGGATACGCAGTATTTT

J: TRBJ2-1
D: .
V: TRBV5-8
CDR3: CASSSSGIFFNEQFF
DNA: TGTGCCAGCAGCTCGAGCGGTATTTTTTTTAATGAGCAGTTCTTC

J: TRBJ2-1
D: TRBD2
V: TRBV19
CDR3: CASSTGTSGRSYNEQFF
DNA: TGTGCCAGTAGTACCGGGACTAGCGGGAGGAGTTACAATGAGCAGTTCTTC